This T cell receptor beta chain derives from a study of blood T cell repertoires in COVID-19. Turning to the study itself: COVID-19 samples, acute and convalescent, were from the United States, Italy and Spain. The cDNA or gDNA used as material had been derived from T cells, B-cell-depleted T cells, or PBMCs.

Under the authors' procedure: Estimation of nucleated cell counts was performed using reference gene primer amplification. Produced via immunoSEQ multiplex PCR; TCRdb's table is partial and in-frame only. The D gene and trimming were derived from the DNA, and the V and J assignments and clone size from that table. The profile shows about 130,000 clones, roughly 80% of them singletons. The CDR3 runs 14 residues. The germline V and J ends were trimmed by 6 bases and 5 bases, with 13 bases remaining between them. CDR1 and CDR2 (germline): SGHVS, FNYEAQ. This TCR was sampled from a woman in her thirties who had recovered from COVID-19. This sequence joins TRBV7-6 and TRBJ2-2, with D perhaps matching TRBD1 (5 bases). Sequencing was performed on peripheral blood. The CDR3 DNA is TGTGCCAGCAGTAAATCGCAGGGTACCGGGGAGCTGTTTTTT. As protein: CASSKSQGTGELFF.